The 15 T cell receptor beta chains below come from one sample, sequenced in a study of CD8 T cells in ankylosing spondylitis. Using its own MiXCR run on the 5' RACE reads, TCRdb lists one record per CDR3 protein. The sample shows approximately 300,000 distinct CDR3 sequences, about 20% of them seen only once. Sequencing used blood, either unsorted or a sorted T cell fraction (not recorded which). All receptors derive from a male donor with ankylosing spondylitis or in good health (not recorded which).

This clonotype was seen more than once but under ten times. CDR3 residues: CASSFMGQGNTGELFF. CDR3 DNA: TGCGCCAGCAGCTTTATGGGACAGGGGAACACCGGGGAGCTGTTTTTT. This chain joins TRBV5-1 and TRBJ2-2, with 9 bases identical to TRBD1. The CDR3 is 16 residues long. The germline CDR1 and CDR2 sequences are SGHRS and YFSETQ. Trimming cost V 2 bases and J 1 base; bases outside gene matches: 3.

This clonotype was recorded at least ten times. This rearrangement joins TRBV5-1 to TRBJ2-2; 7 bases are shared with TRBD1. The V gene end was trimmed by 2 bases and the J gene end by 7 bases; junction bases not matched to a gene: 8. Germline-derived CDR1 and CDR2 are SGHRS and YFSETQ. This CDR3 is built from 15 residues. The CDR3 coding sequence is TGCGCCAGCAGCTTAACAACAGGGGTCGGCGGGGAGCTGTTTTTT. As protein: CASSLTTGVGGELFF.

This clonotype was detected only a few times. The chain joins TRBV6-1 to TRBJ1-4, with 8 nucleotides matching TRBD1. The germline V gene encodes CDR1 MNHNS and CDR2 SASEGT. The CDR3 runs to 15 residues. V gave up 3 bases and J gave up 3 bases; unmatched junction bases: 3. The CDR3 spells CASSEVTGANEKLFF. The CDR3, as DNA: TGTGCCAGCAGTGAGGTGACAGGGGCTAATGAAAAACTGTTTTTT.

In its sample, this clonotype was seen a few times. The chain combines TRBV3-1 with TRBJ2-2; the D is unclear. Trimming stripped 0 bases from V and 2 bases from J, with 7 bases between. The CDR3 has 15 residues. Per germline, CDR1 LGHDT and CDR2 YNNKEL (reference sequence). CDR3 DNA: TGTGCCAGCAGCCAAGACTCGGTCAACACCGGGGAGCTGTTTTTT. Its protein is CASSQDSVNTGELFF.

The chain uses TRBV25-1 and TRBJ2-4; D gene uncertain. Deletions cut 0 bases from V and 8 bases from J, with 8 bases between. The CDR3 length is 13 residues. CDR1 and CDR2 from the germline V gene are MGHDK and SYGVNS. In nucleotides, the CDR3 is TGTGCCAGCAGTGAATATGGGGTGGACATTCAGTACTTC. Its translation is CASSEYGVDIQYF.

A few counts support this clonotype. The chain employs TRBV11-2 and TRBJ2-1, with 9 bases aligning to TRBD1. The V segment lost 1 base and the J segment 6 bases; nucleotides outside the gene matches: 4. This CDR3 has 15 amino acids. Germline CDR1 is SGHAT and CDR2 is FQNNGV. The CDR3 sequence: CASSLGGTGINEQFF. The CDR3 region has the DNA TGTGCCAGCAGCTTAGGCGGGACAGGGATCAATGAGCAGTTCTTC.

This chain links TRBV6-4 with TRBJ2-1; D remains ambiguous. The CDR3 is 13 amino acids. V lost 3 bases to trimming and J lost 9 bases, with 12 bases between them. Germline V gene lookup returns CDR1 MRHNA and CDR2 SNTAGT. CDR3 coding DNA: TGTGCCAGCAGTGAAGATCCAAGGAGTGAGCAGTTCTTC. Translating gives CASSEDPRSEQFF.

The genes are TRBV3-1 and TRBJ1-2; D uncertain. CDR1 and CDR2 (germline): LGHDT, YNNKEL (reference sequence). The CDR3 extends over 13 amino acids. Trimming took 4 bases from V and 0 from J, leaving 6 bases between them. The CDR3 DNA reads TGTGCCAGCAGCCCCGTGGCTAACTATGGCTACACCTTC. Amino acid sequence: CASSPVANYGYTF.

Notes on this clonotype: It is likely a read error, because the conserved phenylalanine at the end of the CDR3 is missing. The DNA is left out, because the CDR3 cannot be placed on it with certainty; the CDR3 is given as TCRdb lists it. The chain couples TRBV18 to TRBJ2-7; TRBD1, the table's D call, was not compared with the DNA. A total of 13 residues make up the CDR3, ends included. Looked up from germline, CDR1 is KGHSH and CDR2 is LQKENI. The CDR3 sequence: CASSPVTAGQRFL.

There are a few counts of this clonotype. V and J are TRBV15 and TRBJ1-5; 8 bases agree with TRBD1. CDR3 length: 15 amino acids. The junction had 5 bases not matched to a gene; V was cut back by 1 base and J by 6 bases. Looked up from germline, CDR1 is LNHNV and CDR2 is YYDKDF (reference sequence). The CDR3 reads CATSRGGTGVQPQHF. The CDR3 nucleotides read TGTGCCACCAGCAGAGGCGGGACAGGCGTTCAGCCCCAGCATTTT. The whole variable domain, remainder taken from reference TRBV15 and TRBJ1-5, is DAMVIQNPRYQVTQFGKPVTLSCSQTLNHNVMYWYQQKSSQAPKLLFHYYDKDFNNEADTPDNFQSRRPNTSFCFLDIRSPGLGDTAMYLCATSRGGTGVQPQHFGDGTRLSIL.

J is TRBJ2-3 and V is TRBV25-1; 10 bases match TRBD2. CDR3 size: 15 residues. V was pared by 2 bases and J by 3 bases, with 2 bases of the junction left unmatched. The germline V gene has CDR1 MGHDK and CDR2 SYGVNS. This chain's CDR3 is CASSELAGVTDTQYF. CDR3 DNA sequence: TGTGCCAGCAGTGAACTAGCGGGAGTGACAGATACGCAGTATTTT.

The chain joins TRBV6-5 to TRBJ2-2; D tentatively fits TRBD1 or TRBD2 (5 bases each). Germline values: CDR1 MNHEY, CDR2 SVGAGI. V shed 2 bases and J shed 6 bases, with 10 bases lying between them. The CDR3 has 14 amino acids. The CDR3 DNA is TGTGCCAGCAGTTACGCCTTGGGACCCGGGGAGCTGTTTTTT. It is translated as CASSYALGPGELFF.

The chain combines TRBV7-9 with TRBJ2-1; D might be TRBD1 (6 bases). Germline V gives CDR1 SEHNR, CDR2 FQNEAQ (reference sequence). V lost 2 bases and J lost 5, with 13 bases in between. The CDR3 has 15 amino acids. The DNA of the CDR3 is TGTGCCAGCAGCTTACAGGGGTCGGGACACAATGAGCAGTTCTTC. Its translation: CASSLQGSGHNEQFF. Based on the CDR3 plus reference TRBV7-9 and TRBJ2-1, the full variable domain is DTGVSQNPRHKITKRGQNVTFRCDPISEHNRLYWYRQTLGQGPEFLTYFQNEAQLEKSRLLSDRFSAERPKGSFSTLEIQRTEQGDSAMYLCASSLQGSGHNEQFFGPGTRLTVL.

V is TRBV5-1 and J is TRBJ2-5; D unresolved. The CDR3 spans 15 residues. V lost 0 bases and J 1 base, leaving 10 bases between the germline ends. Germline V gene data show CDR1 as SGHRS and CDR2 as YFSETQ. Written as DNA, the CDR3 is TGCGCCAGCAGCTTGGGTTCGGCGGCCCAAGAGACCCAGTACTTC. It encodes CASSLGSAAQETQYF.

This clonotype was seen repeatedly, ten times or more. The chain has TRBV28 and TRBJ2-1; 9 bases align to TRBD2. The CDR3 loop spans 14 amino acids. V gave up 5 bases and J gave up 5 bases; unmatched junction bases: 4. The germline gives CDR1 MDHEN, CDR2 SYDVKM. The CDR3 protein is CASSLQREDNEQFF. The CDR3 DNA reads as TGTGCCAGCAGTCTGCAGCGGGAGGACAATGAGCAGTTCTTC.